The present entry profiles one TCR beta chain with its context. The CDR3 length is 13 residues. Germline V lookup: CDR1 MNHEY, CDR2 SMNVEV (reference sequence). J was trimmed by 9 bases and V by 5 bases; bases with no gene match: 6. The data derive from a study of technical replicates of blood from a handful of donors. Method: immunoSEQ multiplex PCR; TCRdb's copy keeps in-frame clones and lacks some. The sample includes tens of thousands of clones, around 86% of them seen just once. The source material was PBMCs. This TCR was recovered from a human donor in good health. Some clones in this sample may be carry-over from other donors' samples. The chain carries TRBV27 and TRBJ2-1, with 8 bases fitting TRBD1. The CDR3 is CASSPQGAGEQFF. As DNA, the CDR3 is TGTGCCAGCAGTCCCCAGGGGGCGGGTGAGCAGTTCTTC.